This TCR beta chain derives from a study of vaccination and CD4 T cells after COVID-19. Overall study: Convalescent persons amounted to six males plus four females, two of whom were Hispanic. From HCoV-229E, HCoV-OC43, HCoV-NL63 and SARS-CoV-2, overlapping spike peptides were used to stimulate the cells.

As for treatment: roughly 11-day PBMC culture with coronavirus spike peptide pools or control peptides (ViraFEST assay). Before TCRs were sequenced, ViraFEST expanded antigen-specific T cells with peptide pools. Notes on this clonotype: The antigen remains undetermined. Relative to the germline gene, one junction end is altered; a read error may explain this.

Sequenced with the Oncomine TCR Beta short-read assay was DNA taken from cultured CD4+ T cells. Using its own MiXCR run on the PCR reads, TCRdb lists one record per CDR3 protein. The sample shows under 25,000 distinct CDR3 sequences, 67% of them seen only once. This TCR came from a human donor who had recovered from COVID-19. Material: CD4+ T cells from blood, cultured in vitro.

DNA of the CDR3: TGTGCCAGCAGTTACCCTGGGGGTAGCGGGATCCGCACCGATACGCAGTATTTT. It is translated as CASSYPGGSGIRTDTQYF. This sequence joins TRBV6-2 or TRBV6-3 and TRBJ2-3; 8 positions match TRBD2. The CDR3 loop spans 18 amino acids. The germline gives CDR1 MNHEY, CDR2 SVGEGT.